The clone carrying this TCR beta chain has only a few counts. The target antigen is unknown. The data were obtained in a study of type 1 regulatory T cells. Whole-study context: This in vitro CD4 product, T-allo10, is enriched for Tr1 cells and alloantigen-specific.

MiXCR, run by TCRdb on the reads, gives a single entry per CDR3 protein. Of tens of thousands of distinct CDR3 sequences in the sample, less than 65% were seen once. The CDR3 is 13 residues long. CDR1 MNHEY and CDR2 SVGEGT come from the germline V gene. V trimming: 6 bases; J trimming: 8 bases; junction bases outside the gene matches: 7. The sequenced sample was cultured non-Tr1 T cells, either the whole culture or a sorted T cell fraction (not recorded which). The sequence came from a human donor in good health. The chain has TRBV6-2 or TRBV6-3 and TRBJ2-1; 7 nucleotides agree with TRBD1. The CDR3 protein is CASRGTVPHEQFF. CDR3 DNA: TGTGCCAGCAGGGGGACAGTCCCCCATGAGCAGTTCTTC.